This TCR beta chain was sequenced in a study of blood T cell repertoires in COVID-19. Study details: COVID-19 samples from acute and convalescent phases originated in the United States, Italy and Spain. From T cells, B-cell-depleted T cells, or PBMCs came the material, which was cDNA or gDNA.

How the authors handled the data: Amplification of reference gene primers provided the estimated nucleated cell counts. Sequencing was performed with immunoSEQ multiplex PCR; in TCRdb, only in-frame clones are kept and a portion is missing. V, J and clone size were drawn from that table, and D and trimming were deduced from the DNA. The data contain 95,000 to 120,000 clones, 85% of them singletons. The Seattle patients joined while their infection was active and were tracked longitudinally afterward. This clonotype was sampled from a woman aged 60-75 years with COVID-19, enrolled during active disease. Material for sequencing was peripheral blood.

This CDR3 reads CASGPGTGPNAFF. The CDR3 coding sequence is TGTGCTAGTGGCCCCGGGACAGGGCCGAATGCTTTCTTT. The V call is TRBV12-5, the J call TRBJ1-1, with 9 bases aligning to TRBD1. V was clipped by 6 bases and J by 11 bases; unmatched bases: 10. The germline CDR1 and CDR2 sequences are LGHNT and FRNRAP. The CDR3 is 13 amino acids.